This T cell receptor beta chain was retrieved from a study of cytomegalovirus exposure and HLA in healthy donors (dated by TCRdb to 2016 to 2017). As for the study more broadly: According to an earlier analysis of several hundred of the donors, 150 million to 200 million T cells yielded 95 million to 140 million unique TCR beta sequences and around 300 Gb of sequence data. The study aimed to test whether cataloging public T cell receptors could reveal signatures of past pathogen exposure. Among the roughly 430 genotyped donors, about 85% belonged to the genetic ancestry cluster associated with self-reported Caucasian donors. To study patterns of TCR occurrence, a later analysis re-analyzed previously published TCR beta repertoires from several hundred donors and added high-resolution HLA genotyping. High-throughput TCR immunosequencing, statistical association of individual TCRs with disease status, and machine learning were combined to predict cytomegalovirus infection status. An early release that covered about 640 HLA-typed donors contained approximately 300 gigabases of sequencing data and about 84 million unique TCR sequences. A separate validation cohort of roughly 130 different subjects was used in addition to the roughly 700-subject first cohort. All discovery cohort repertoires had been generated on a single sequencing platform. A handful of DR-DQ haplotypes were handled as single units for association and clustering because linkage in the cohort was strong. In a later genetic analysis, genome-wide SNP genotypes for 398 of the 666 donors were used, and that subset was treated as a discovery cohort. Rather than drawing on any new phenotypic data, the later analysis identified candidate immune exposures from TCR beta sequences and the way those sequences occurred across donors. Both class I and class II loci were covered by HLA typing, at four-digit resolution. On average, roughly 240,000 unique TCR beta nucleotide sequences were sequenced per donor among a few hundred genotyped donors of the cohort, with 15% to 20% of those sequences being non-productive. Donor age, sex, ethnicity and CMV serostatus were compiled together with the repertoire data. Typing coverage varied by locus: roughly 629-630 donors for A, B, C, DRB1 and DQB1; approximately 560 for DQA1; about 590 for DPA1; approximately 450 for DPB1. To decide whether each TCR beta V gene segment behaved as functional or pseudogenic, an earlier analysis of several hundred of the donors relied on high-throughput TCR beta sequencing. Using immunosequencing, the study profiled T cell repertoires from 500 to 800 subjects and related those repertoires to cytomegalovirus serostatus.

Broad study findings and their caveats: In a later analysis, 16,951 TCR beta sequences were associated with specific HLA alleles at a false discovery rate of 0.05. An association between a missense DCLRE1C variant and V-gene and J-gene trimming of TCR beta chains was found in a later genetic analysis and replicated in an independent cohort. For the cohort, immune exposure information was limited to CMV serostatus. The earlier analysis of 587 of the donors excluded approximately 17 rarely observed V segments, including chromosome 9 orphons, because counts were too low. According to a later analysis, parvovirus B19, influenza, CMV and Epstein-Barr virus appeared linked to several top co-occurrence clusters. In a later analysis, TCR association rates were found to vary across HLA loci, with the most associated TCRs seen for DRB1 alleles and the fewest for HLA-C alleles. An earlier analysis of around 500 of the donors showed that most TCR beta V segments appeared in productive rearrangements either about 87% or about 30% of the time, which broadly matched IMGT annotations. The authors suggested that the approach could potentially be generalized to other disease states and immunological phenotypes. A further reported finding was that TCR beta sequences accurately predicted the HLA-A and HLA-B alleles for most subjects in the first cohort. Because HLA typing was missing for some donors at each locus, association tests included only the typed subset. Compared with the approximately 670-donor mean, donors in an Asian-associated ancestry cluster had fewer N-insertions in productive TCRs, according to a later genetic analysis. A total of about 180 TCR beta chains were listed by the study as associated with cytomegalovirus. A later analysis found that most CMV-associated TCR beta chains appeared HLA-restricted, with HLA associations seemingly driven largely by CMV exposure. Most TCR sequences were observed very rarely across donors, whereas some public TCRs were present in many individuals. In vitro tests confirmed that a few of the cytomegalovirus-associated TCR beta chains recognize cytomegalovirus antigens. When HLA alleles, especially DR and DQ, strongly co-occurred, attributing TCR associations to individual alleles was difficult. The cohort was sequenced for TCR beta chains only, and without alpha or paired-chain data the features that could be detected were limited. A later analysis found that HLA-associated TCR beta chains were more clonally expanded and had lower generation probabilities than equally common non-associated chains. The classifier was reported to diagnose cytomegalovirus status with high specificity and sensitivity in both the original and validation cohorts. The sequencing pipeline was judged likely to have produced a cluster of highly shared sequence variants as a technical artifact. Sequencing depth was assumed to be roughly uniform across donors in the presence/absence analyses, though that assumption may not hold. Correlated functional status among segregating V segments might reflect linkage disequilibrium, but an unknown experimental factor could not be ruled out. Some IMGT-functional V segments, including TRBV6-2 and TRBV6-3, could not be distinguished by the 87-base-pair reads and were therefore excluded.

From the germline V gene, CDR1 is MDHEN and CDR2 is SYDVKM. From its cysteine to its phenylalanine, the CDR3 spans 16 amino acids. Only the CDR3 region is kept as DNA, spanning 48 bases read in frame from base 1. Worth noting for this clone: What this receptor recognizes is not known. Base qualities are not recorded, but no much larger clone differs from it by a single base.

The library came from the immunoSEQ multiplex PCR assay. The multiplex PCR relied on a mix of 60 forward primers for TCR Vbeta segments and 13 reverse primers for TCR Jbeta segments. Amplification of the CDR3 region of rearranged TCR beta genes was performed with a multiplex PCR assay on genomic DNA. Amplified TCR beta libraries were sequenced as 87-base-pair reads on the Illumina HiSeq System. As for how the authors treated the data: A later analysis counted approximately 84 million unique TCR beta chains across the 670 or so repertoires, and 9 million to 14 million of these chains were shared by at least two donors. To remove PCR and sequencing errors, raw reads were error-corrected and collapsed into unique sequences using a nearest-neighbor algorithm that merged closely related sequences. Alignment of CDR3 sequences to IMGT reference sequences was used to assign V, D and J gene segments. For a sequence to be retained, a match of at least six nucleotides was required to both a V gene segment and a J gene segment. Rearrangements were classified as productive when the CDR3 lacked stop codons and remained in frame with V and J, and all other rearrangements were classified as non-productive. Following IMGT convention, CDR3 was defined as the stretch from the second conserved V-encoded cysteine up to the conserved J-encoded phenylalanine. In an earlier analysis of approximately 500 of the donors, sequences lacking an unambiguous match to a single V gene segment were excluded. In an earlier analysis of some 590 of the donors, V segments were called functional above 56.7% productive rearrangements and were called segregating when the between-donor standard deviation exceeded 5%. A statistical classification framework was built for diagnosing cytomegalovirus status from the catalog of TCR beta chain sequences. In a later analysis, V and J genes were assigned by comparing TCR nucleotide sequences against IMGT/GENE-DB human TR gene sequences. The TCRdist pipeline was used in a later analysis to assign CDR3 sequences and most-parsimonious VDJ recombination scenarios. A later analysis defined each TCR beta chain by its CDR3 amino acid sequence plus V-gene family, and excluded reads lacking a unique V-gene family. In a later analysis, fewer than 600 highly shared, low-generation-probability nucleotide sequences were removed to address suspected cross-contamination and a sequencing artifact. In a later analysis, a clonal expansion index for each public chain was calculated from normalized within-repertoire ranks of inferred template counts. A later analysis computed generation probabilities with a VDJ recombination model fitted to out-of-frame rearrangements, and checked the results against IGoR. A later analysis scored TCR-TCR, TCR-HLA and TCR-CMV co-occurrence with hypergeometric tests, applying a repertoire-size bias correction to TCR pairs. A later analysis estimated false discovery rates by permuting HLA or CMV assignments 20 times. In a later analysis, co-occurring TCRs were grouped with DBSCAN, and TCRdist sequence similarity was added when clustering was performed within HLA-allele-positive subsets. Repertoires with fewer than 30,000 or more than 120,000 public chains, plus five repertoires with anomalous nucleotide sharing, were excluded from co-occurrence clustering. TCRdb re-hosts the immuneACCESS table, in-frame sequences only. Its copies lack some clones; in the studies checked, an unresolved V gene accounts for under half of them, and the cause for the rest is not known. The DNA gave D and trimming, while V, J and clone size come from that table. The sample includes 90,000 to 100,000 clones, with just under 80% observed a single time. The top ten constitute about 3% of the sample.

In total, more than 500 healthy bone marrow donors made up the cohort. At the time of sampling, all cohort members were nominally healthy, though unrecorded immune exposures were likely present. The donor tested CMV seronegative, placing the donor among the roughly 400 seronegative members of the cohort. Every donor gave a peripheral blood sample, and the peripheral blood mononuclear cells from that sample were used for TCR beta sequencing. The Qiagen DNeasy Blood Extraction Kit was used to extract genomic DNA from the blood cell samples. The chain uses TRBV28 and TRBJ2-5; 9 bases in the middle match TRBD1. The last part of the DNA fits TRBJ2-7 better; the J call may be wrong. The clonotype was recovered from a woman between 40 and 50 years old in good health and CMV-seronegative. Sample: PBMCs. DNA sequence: TGTGCCAGCAGGAACACCGGGACAGGGAAATCCTACGAGCAGTACTTC. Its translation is CASRNTGTGKSYEQYF.